Listed below are T cell receptor beta chains from one sample, sequenced in a study of early T cells in non-severe SARS-CoV-2 infection. TCRdb passed the 5' RACE reads through MiXCR, listing each CDR3 protein once. The repertoire includes about 52,000 distinct CDR3 sequences, approximately 10% of them detected once, and approximately 13% sits in the top ten. The specimen sequenced was whole blood. These receptors were obtained from an adult who was a healthcare worker with PCR-confirmed SARS-CoV-2 infection or an uninfected control (not recorded which). Each CDR3 is given without its conserved first and last residue. A D gene is named only where the DNA matches it firmly. Clone sizes are given selectively: once, few, many, or a class where the clone is expanded.

V: TRBV9
size: NA
length: 15
D: TRBD2
J: TRBJ2-1
CDR3: ATWDRGAGLADNEQF

V: TRBV11-2
size: medium-sized
length: 11
D: NA
J: TRBJ1-5
CDR3: ASSLDPLWPQH

V: TRBV5-5
size: many
length: 14
D: TRBD1
J: TRBJ1-1
CDR3: ASSLGPRQGASEAF

V: TRBV20-1
size: many
length: 12
D: NA
J: TRBJ2-7
CDR3: SARDPLHGDEQY

V: TRBV21-1
size: few
length: 9
D: NA
J: TRBJ2-4
CDR3: ASSRRRVQY

V: TRBV20-1
size: few
length: 12
D: NA
J: TRBJ2-1
CDR3: RTGRDLSYNEQF

V: TRBV5-1
size: many
length: 12
D: NA
J: TRBJ1-1
CDR3: ASSFSRDRTEAF

V: TRBV9
size: many
length: 13
D: TRBD2
J: TRBJ2-5
CDR3: ASSASGRFQETQY

V: TRBV11-2
size: many
length: 11
D: NA
J: TRBJ1-1
CDR3: ASSLGRGTEAF

V: TRBV7-2
size: many
length: 14
D: TRBD1
J: TRBJ1-6
CDR3: ASSPGTARDNSPLH

V: TRBV14
size: many
length: 12
D: NA
J: TRBJ2-1
CDR3: ASSPTLNINEQF

V: TRBV9
size: many
length: 11
D: NA
J: TRBJ2-7
CDR3: ASSSQPSYEQY

V: TRBV29-1
size: NA
length: 10
D: NA
J: TRBJ2-3
CDR3: SGGRGTDTQY

V: TRBV5-6
size: few
length: 13
D: NA
J: TRBJ2-7
CDR3: ASSLIPTGAEEQY

V: TRBV20-1
size: many
length: 12
D: NA
J: TRBJ1-5
CDR3: SARDRRRYQPQH

V: TRBV7-2
size: NA
length: 10
D: NA
J: TRBJ2-2
CDR3: ASSRIAGELF

V: TRBV18
size: NA
length: 12
D: TRBD1
J: TRBJ1-5
CDR3: ASSSTGDNQPQH

V: TRBV12-3/TRBV12-4
size: NA
length: 10
D: NA
J: TRBJ2-2
CDR3: ASNLLGGELF

V: TRBV6-6
size: NA
length: 15
D: NA
J: TRBJ1-6
CDR3: ASSYGRQGLGNSPLH

V: TRBV29-1
size: few
length: 12
D: NA
J: TRBJ2-1
CDR3: SVEYPSSYNEQF